This paragraph covers one T cell receptor beta chain sequence. Its antigen is not identified. The source of the sample is a study of cytomegalovirus exposure and HLA in healthy donors. General study results and limits: The authors considered a cluster of highly shared sequence variants likely to be a sequencing artifact. Associated with HLA alleles at 0.05 false discovery rate in a later analysis were fewer than 20,000 TCR beta sequences.

This PCR relied on a set of 60 Vbeta primers and 13 Jbeta primers. Repertoires were generated with immunoSEQ multiplex PCR, while TCRdb's copy carries only in-frame clones and drops some. The table lists some 180,000 clones, roughly four fifths of them singletons. The clonotype originates from a man younger than 45 in good health and CMV-seronegative. The specimen was PBMCs.

CDR3 residues: CASDGQGRYNEQFF. The DNA for the CDR3 is TGTGCCAGCGATGGGCAGGGGCGATACAATGAGCAGTTCTTC. V gene TRBV25-1 combines with J gene TRBJ2-1; D may be TRBD1 (6 bases). Germline assignment: CDR1 MGHDK and CDR2 SYGVNS. CDR3 length equals 14 residues. V shed 8 bases and J shed 4 bases, with 15 bases lying between them.